This TCR beta chain appears in the sequencing data of a study of T-cell reconstitution after alpha-beta-depleted transplantation in children. CDR3 length: 16 amino acids. CDR1 MRHNA and CDR2 SNTAGT come from the germline V gene. Trimming took 0 bases from V and 6 from J; bases not matched to a gene: 6. The table lists this clonotype with many counts. The library targeted TCRbeta and was prepared with unique molecular identifiers. TCRdb processed the PCR reads anew with MiXCR; each CDR3 protein has one entry. The table includes over 400,000 distinct CDR3 sequences, around 13% detected once. This sequence joins TRBV6-4 and TRBJ2-2; the match to TRBD1 covers 8 bases. Here the sequenced sample was PBMCs from the stem cell graft donor, taken from the stem cell graft. The TCR sequence derives from a human donor who donated a stem cell graft to a child with combined immunodeficiency. The CDR3 protein is CASSDSVTGEAGELFF. CDR3 coding DNA: TGTGCCAGCAGTGACTCAGTGACAGGGGAAGCCGGGGAGCTGTTTTTT.